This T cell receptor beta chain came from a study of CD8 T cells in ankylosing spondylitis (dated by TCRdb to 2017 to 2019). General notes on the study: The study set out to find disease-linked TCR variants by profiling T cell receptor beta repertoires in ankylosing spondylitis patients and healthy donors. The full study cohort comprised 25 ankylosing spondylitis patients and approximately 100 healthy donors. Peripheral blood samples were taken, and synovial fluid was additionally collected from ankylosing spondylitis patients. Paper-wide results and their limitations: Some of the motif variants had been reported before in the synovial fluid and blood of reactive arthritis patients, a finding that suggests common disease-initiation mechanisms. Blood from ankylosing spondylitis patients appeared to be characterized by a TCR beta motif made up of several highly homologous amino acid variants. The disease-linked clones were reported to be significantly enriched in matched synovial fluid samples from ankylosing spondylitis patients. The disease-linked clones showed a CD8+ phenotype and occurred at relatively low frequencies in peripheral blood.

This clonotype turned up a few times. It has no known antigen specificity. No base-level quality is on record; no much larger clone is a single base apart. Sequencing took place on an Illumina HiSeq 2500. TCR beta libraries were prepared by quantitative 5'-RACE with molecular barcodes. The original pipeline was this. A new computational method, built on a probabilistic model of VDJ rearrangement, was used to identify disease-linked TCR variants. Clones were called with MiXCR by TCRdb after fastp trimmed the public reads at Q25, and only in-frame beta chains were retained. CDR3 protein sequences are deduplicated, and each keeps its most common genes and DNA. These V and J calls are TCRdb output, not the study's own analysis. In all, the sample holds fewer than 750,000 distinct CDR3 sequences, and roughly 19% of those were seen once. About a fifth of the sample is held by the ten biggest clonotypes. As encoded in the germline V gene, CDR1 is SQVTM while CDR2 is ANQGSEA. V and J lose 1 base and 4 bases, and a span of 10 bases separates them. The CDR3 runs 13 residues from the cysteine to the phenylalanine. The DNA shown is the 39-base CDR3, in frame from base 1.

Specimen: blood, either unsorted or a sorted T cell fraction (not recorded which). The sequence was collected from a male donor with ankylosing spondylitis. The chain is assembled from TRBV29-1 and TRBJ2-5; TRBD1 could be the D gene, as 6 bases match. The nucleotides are TGCAGCGTTGAAGTTCAAGGGGGAGAGACCCAGTACTTC. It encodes CSVEVQGGETQYF.